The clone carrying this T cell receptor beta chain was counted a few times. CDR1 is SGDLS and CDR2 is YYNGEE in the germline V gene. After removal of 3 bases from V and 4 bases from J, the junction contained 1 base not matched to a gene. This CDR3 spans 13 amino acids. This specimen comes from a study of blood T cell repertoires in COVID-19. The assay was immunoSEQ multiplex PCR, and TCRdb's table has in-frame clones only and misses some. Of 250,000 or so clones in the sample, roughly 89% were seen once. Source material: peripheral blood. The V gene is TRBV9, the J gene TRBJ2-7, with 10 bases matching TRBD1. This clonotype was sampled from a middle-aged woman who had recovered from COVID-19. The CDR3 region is CASSEGQGYEQYF. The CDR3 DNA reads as TGTGCCAGCAGCGAGGGACAGGGGTACGAGCAGTACTTC.